Listed here are 11 T cell receptor beta chains from one sample, sequenced in a study of shared clonotypes between healthy human individuals (dated by TCRdb to 2019 to 2021). The library was made by the immunoSEQ multiplex PCR assay. The immuneACCESS repertoire file appears here via TCRdb, limited to in-frame rearrangements. These files lack a portion of the clones; in checked studies, under half of the deficit traces to unresolved V genes, and the cause of the others is not known. Within this sample are under 2.5 million clones, with just under 95% of them counted one time only. The ten top clones hold more than 0.35% of the sample. The sample comprised naive CD4+ T cells from PBMCs. The sample's cell subset or site label, decoded: CD45RA+ positively selected. The receptor source for this set is a man between 18 and 29 years old in good health. Some clones in this sample may be carry-over from other donors' samples.

To note about this clone: The sample has other DNA sequences that encode this CDR3 too. The V gene is TRBV18, the J gene TRBJ2-7, with 8 nucleotides matching TRBD2. Trimming cost V 3 bases and J 2 bases; bases outside gene matches: 3. CDR1 KGHSH and CDR2 LQKENI come from the germline V gene. CDR3 length: 14 residues. The chain's CDR3 is CASSPPGLAYEQYF. The CDR3 region has the DNA TGTGCCAGCTCACCGCCGGGACTAGCCTACGAGCAGTACTTC.

The chain employs TRBV7-3 and TRBJ2-7; 10 bases agree with TRBD2. V was clipped by 5 bases and J by 6 bases; unmatched bases: 10. The CDR3 totals 15 residues. Per germline, CDR1 SGHTA and CDR2 FQGTGA. The CDR3 reads CASSPSSGRAFEQYF. The CDR3 DNA reads TGTGCCAGCAGCCCCTCGAGCGGGAGGGCCTTCGAGCAGTACTTC.

The gene calls are TRBV5-1 and TRBJ1-5; D might be TRBD1 (5 bases). This CDR3 contains 14 residues. Trimming cost V 0 bases and J 3 bases, with 7 bases left between them. CDR1 and CDR2 (germline): SGHRS, YFSETQ. Here the CDR3 reads CASSLAGNNQPQHF. The CDR3 nucleotides are TGCGCCAGCAGCTTGGCAGGGAACAATCAGCCCCAGCATTTT.

V is TRBV15 and J is TRBJ2-1; D not certain. The CDR3 sequence is 12 residues long. Deletions cut 3 bases from V and 5 bases from J, with 5 bases between. CDR1 is LNHNV, CDR2 YYDKDF, per germline (reference sequence). The DNA for the CDR3 is TGTGCCACCAGCAGGTTGGACAATGAGCAGTTCTTC. It yields the protein CATSRLDNEQFF.

The chain couples TRBV19 to TRBJ1-1; a weak D match, TRBD1 (6 bases). Germline loops: CDR1 LNHDA, CDR2 SQIVND (reference sequence). The CDR3 is 17 residues long. V was cut by 3 bases and J by 0 bases, with 17 bases left in between. The CDR3 nucleotides read TGTGCCAGTAGTATCACAGGGTGGGGGCGAATGAACACTGAAGCTTTCTTT. Translated, it gives CASSITGWGRMNTEAFF.

There are a few counts of this clone. The chain couples TRBV30 to TRBJ1-2; D is unclear. V lost 0 bases, J lost 3 bases, and 8 bases lay in between. Per germline, CDR1 GTSNPN and CDR2 SVGIG (reference sequence). The CDR3 has 13 residues. DNA of the CDR3: TGTGCCTGGAGTGTCCCGGTACACTATGGCTACACCTTC. Protein product: CAWSVPVHYGYTF.

About this clone itself: Other DNA sequences in the sample encode the same CDR3. The chain carries TRBV18 and TRBJ1-5; D is unresolved. The V end was cut by 6 bases, the J end by 4 bases, with 10 bases between. Germline assignment: CDR1 KGHSH and CDR2 LQKENI. This CDR3 spans 13 amino acids. CDR3 in DNA: TGTGCCAGCTCCCCCGGACCGAATCAGCCCCAGCATTTT. Protein: CASSPGPNQPQHF.

The rearrangement links TRBV9 to TRBJ2-1; 13 bases agree with TRBD2. The CDR3 length is 16 residues. V gave up 4 bases and J gave up 4 bases; unmatched junction bases: 5. Germline values: CDR1 SGDLS, CDR2 YYNGEE. The CDR3 reads CASSRTSGSGYNEQFF. DNA for the CDR3: TGTGCCAGCAGCCGGACTAGCGGGAGTGGGTACAATGAGCAGTTCTTC.

This chain uses TRBV9 with TRBJ2-1; D remains ambiguous. With 0 bases removed from V and 9 bases from J, the gap between germline ends came to 19 bases. CDR1 is SGDLS and CDR2 is YYNGEE in the germline V gene. The CDR3 has 16 amino acids. CDR3 bases: TGTGCCAGCAGCGTAGAAAGTATCGTAATAATGAGTGAGCAGTTCTTC. It encodes CASSVESIVIMSEQFF. Filled out from reference TRBV9 and TRBJ2-1, the complete variable domain reads DSGVTQTPKHLITATGQRVTLRCSPRSGDLSVYWYQQSLDQGLQFLIQYYNGEERAKGNILERFSAQQFPDLHSELNLSSLELGDSALYFCASSVESIVIMSEQFFGPGTRLTVL.

This clone was counted a single time. The chain couples TRBV2 to TRBJ1-1; D is unclear. Trimming pared 3 bases from V and 4 bases from J, leaving 15 bases between. This CDR3 has 15 residues. The germline V gene has CDR1 SNHLY and CDR2 FYNNEI. As DNA, the CDR3 is TGTGCCAGCAGTGATGCTAACAGAGGCGGCACTGAAGCTTTCTTT. Translation gives CASSDANRGGTEAFF.

V usage is TRBV19 and J usage is TRBJ1-2; D unclear. The germline V gene encodes CDR1 LNHDA and CDR2 SQIVND (reference sequence). CDR3 length: 14 amino acids. Trimming took off 0 bases at V and 8 bases at J, with 13 bases between the two ends. CDR3 in DNA: TGTGCCAGTAGTATAGATAAAAGACGGGAGGGCTACACCTTC. As protein: CASSIDKRREGYTF.